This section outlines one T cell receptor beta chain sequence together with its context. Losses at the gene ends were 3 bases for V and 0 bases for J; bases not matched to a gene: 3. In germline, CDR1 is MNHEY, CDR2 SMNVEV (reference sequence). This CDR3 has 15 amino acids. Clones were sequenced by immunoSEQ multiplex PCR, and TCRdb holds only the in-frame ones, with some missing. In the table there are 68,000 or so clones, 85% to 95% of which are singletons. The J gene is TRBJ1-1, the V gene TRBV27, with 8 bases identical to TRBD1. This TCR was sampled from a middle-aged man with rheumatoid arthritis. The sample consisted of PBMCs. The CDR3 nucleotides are TGTGCCAGCAGTTTTCGGACAGGGATGAACACTGAAGCTTTCTTT. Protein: CASSFRTGMNTEAFF.